The rows below give T cell receptor beta chains drawn from one sample of a study of cytomegalovirus exposure and HLA in healthy donors. Profiling relied on immunoSEQ multiplex PCR, and the TCRdb table lists in-frame clones only, not all of them. The sample records more than 65,000 clones, about 92% being singletons. The specimen was PBMCs. The receptors were gathered from a young man in good health and CMV-seronegative. CDR3s include the opening cysteine and the closing phenylalanine or tryptophan. A D gene is named only where the DNA matches it firmly. Clone size is stated in some rows and not others, as once, few, many or a class when expanded.

d_gene	j_gene	abundance	v_gene	CDR3nt	CDR3aa
TRBD1	TRBJ1-2	.	TRBV11-2	TGTGCCAGCAGCCGAGGGCACAGGGGCAACTATGGCTACACCTTC	CASSRGHRGNYGYTF
.	TRBJ1-2	.	TRBV4-2	TGTGCCAGCAGCCAAGGCCTCAACTACTACACCTTC	CASSQGLNYYTF
TRBD1	TRBJ2-3	.	TRBV5-1	TGCGCCAGCAGCTTGGGACGGACAGGGGCGACAGATACGCAGTATTTT	CASSLGRTGATDTQYF
TRBD1	TRBJ2-5	.	TRBV27	TGTGCCAGCAGCACAGGGGGGAAGGAGACCCAGTACTTC	CASSTGGKETQYF
.	TRBJ1-2	.	TRBV4-1	TGCGCCAGCAGCCAAGATCTTTCAGGTCGCTACACCTTC	CASSQDLSGRYTF
TRBD1	TRBJ2-3	.	TRBV5-1	TGCGCCAGCAGCTTCGGCCAGGGGGCTAAAACAGATACGCAGTATTTT	CASSFGQGAKTDTQYF
TRBD1	TRBJ1-1	once	TRBV5-4	TGTGCCAGCAGCTTAGCAGGGGGGCCGGTCACTGAAGCTTTCTTT	CASSLAGGPVTEAFF
TRBD1	TRBJ1-6	.	TRBV2	TGTGCCAGCATTCCTGGGGCGGGGCGACAGGGGAATTCACCCCTCCACTTT	CASIPGAGRQGNSPLHF
TRBD1	TRBJ2-1	once	TRBV6-1	TGTGCCAGCAGTGAAGCGGGACAGGGACCATACAATGAGCAGTTCTTC	CASSEAGQGPYNEQFF
.	TRBJ2-7	.	TRBV6-5	TGTGCCAGCAGTTATACAGAGACCTACGAGCAGTACTTC	CASSYTETYEQYF
TRBD1	TRBJ1-5	.	TRBV4-1	TGCGCCAGCAGCCACCCAGGGGGCAGGGGCCAGCCCCAGCATTTT	CASSHPGGRGQPQHF
.	TRBJ2-5	.	TRBV5-1	TGCGCCAGCAGCTTGGGTAGCGAGGCCATTTGGGAGACCCAGTACTTC	CASSLGSEAIWETQYF
TRBD1	TRBJ1-2	.	TRBV5-4	TGTGCCAGCAGCTTCGGGACAGGGGGCTACACCTTC	CASSFGTGGYTF
TRBD2	TRBJ2-1	.	TRBV6-1	TGTGCCAGCACATGGGGGCTAGCGGGGGTCGGTGAGCAGTTCTTC	CASTWGLAGVGEQFF
.	TRBJ2-1	.	TRBV19	TGTGCCAGTACCCCCAGACAGAATTCCTACAATGAGCAGTTCTTC	CASTPRQNSYNEQFF
.	TRBJ1-1	.	TRBV29-1	TGCAGCGTGGGGTACCAGGGGAGGGTGACTGAAGCTTTCTTT	CSVGYQGRVTEAFF
TRBD1	TRBJ1-2	.	TRBV5-1	TGCGCCAGTCGCCGGGACAGCCCAACGGGAGCATATGGCTACACCTTC	CASRRDSPTGAYGYTF
.	TRBJ2-7	.	TRBV20-1	TGCAGTGCGGTACAGGGCGAGCAGTACTTC	CSAVQGEQYF
TRBD1	TRBJ2-7	.	TRBV29-1	TGCAGCGTGGGGACAGGGAGCTCCTACGAGCAGTACTTC	CSVGTGSSYEQYF
.	TRBJ1-2	.	TRBV18	TGTGCCAGCTCACCTAGCGGGCTTCAGGGAGGCTACACCTTC	CASSPSGLQGGYTF
TRBD1	TRBJ1-1	.	TRBV9	TGTGCCAGCAGCGTTTGGACAGGTTTGAACACTGAAGCTTTCTTT	CASSVWTGLNTEAFF
.	TRBJ1-1	.	TRBV18	TGTGCCAGCTCACCCAGTCAGGGTTCCACTGAAGCTTTCTTT	CASSPSQGSTEAFF
.	TRBJ2-5	.	TRBV5-1	TGCGCCAGCTACACGTTCCGAGAGACCCAGTACTTC	CASYTFRETQYF
.	TRBJ1-5	.	TRBV15	TGTGCCACCAGCAGAGAAGGCGGAAATAGCAATCAGCCCCAGCATTTT	CATSREGGNSNQPQHF
.	TRBJ2-7	.	TRBV9	TGTGCCAGCAGCGTAGGACAGGAGCTCCACGAGCAGTACTTC	CASSVGQELHEQYF
.	TRBJ2-1	.	TRBV7-2	TGTGCCAGCAGCTTATCCGGTTACAATGAGCAGTTCTTC	CASSLSGYNEQFF
.	TRBJ1-2	.	TRBV9	TGTGCCAGCAGCGTAGTGCCCGCTTCGCGGGGCTACACCTTC	CASSVVPASRGYTF
.	TRBJ1-2	.	TRBV4-2	TGTGCCAGCAGCCAAGATAATTCCGGGACTAACTATGGCTACACCTTC	CASSQDNSGTNYGYTF
TRBD1	TRBJ1-2	.	TRBV29-1	TGCAGCGTGACAGGGGCATATGGCTACACCTTC	CSVTGAYGYTF
.	TRBJ2-5	.	TRBV14	TGTGCCAGCAGCCAAGATGCATACCGGGGGATTCTTAACCAAGAGACCCAGTACTTC	CASSQDAYRGILNQETQYF
TRBD1	TRBJ1-6	.	TRBV2	TGTGCCAGCAGTGACGACGGACAGGGACGCAGTAATTCACCCCTCCACTTT	CASSDDGQGRSNSPLHF
.	TRBJ1-2	.	TRBV27	TGTGCCAGCAGTTTATTCGGCCGGGCGGGGTCCTATGGCTACACCTTC	CASSLFGRAGSYGYTF
.	TRBJ2-7	.	TRBV13	TGTGCCAGCAGCTTAGGCCACACAGGCTACGAGCAGTACTTC	CASSLGHTGYEQYF
.	TRBJ1-1	.	TRBV9	TGTGCCAGCAGCGCCCCACAGGGCTGGGGAAACACTGAAGCTTTCTTT	CASSAPQGWGNTEAFF
.	TRBJ2-2	once	TRBV11-3	TGTGCCAGCAGCACCGGGACATCTAACACCGGGGAGCTGTTTTTT	CASSTGTSNTGELFF
.	TRBJ1-2	.	TRBV7-3	TGTGCCAGCAGCTTAGAGGGCAGGACTAACTATGGCTACACCTTC	CASSLEGRTNYGYTF
.	TRBJ1-6	.	TRBV6-1	TGTGCCAGCAGTGAAAGGCGGGGGAGTGCTTCCCCCCTCCACTTT	CASSERRGSASPLHF
TRBD1	TRBJ1-1	.	TRBV19	TGTGCCAGTGGACAGGGAGGAGGCACTGAAGCTTTCTTT	CASGQGGGTEAFF